This T cell receptor beta chain was identified in a study of cytomegalovirus exposure and HLA in healthy donors. Study-wide points: HLA alleles were associated with fewer than 20,000 TCR beta sequences in a later analysis at 0.05 false discovery rate.

V was pared by 3 bases and J by 7 bases, with 16 bases between. This CDR3 has 15 residues. Germline V gene data show CDR1 as MNHEY and CDR2 as SVGAGI. The PCR contained 60 Vbeta and 13 Jbeta primers. Some clones are missing from TCRdb's copy, which holds only in-frame ones; the method was immunoSEQ multiplex PCR. Seen here are some 130,000 clones, about 80% observed once, and the top ten hold about 2.2%. There are a few counts of this clone. No antigen is known for it. The chain is built from TRBV6-5 and TRBJ2-1; tentative D call: TRBD2 (6 bases). Sequences were obtained from PBMCs. The origin of this receptor is a man between 25 and 39 years old in good health and CMV-seronegative. CDR3 region: CASSYGYGSKNEQFF. CDR3 nucleotides: TGTGCCAGCAGTTATGGGTACGGGAGTAAGAATGAGCAGTTCTTC.